A selection of T cell receptor beta chains follows, all from one sample in a study of T cells in Graves' hyperthyroidism and ophthalmopathy. TCRdb analysed the multiplex PCR reads with MiXCR anew, one entry per CDR3 protein. This sample has a few hundred thousand distinct CDR3 sequences, with around 15% found just once. Sequencing was carried out using blood. These receptors all come from a woman aged 40 to 50 with Graves' ophthalmopathy. CDR3s include the opening cysteine and the closing phenylalanine or tryptophan. A D gene is named only where the DNA matches it firmly. Not all rows give a size; the values are once, few, many and, for expanded clones, a class.

d_call: -; j_call: TRBJ1-5; v_call: TRBV12-3/TRBV12-4; clone_size: -; cdr3_aa: CASAWTAEPQHF; cdr3_nt: TGTGCCAGCGCTTGGACAGCGGAGCCCCAGCATTTT
d_call: TRBD1; j_call: TRBJ2-5; v_call: TRBV11-2; clone_size: many; cdr3_aa: CASSLGTGSGETQYF; cdr3_nt: TGTGCCAGCAGCTTAGGGACAGGGTCGGGGGAGACCCAGTACTTC
d_call: -; j_call: TRBJ1-2; v_call: TRBV14; clone_size: -; cdr3_aa: CASSQDHESYGYTF; cdr3_nt: TGTGCCAGCAGCCAAGATCACGAATCCTATGGCTACACCTTC
d_call: -; j_call: TRBJ2-5; v_call: TRBV19; clone_size: -; cdr3_aa: CASSILGPGETQYF; cdr3_nt: TGTGCCAGTAGTATATTAGGTCCGGGGGAGACCCAGTACTTC
d_call: TRBD1; j_call: TRBJ1-4; v_call: TRBV2; clone_size: many; cdr3_aa: CASKTGNNEKLFF; cdr3_nt: TGTGCCAGCAAGACAGGGAATAATGAAAAACTGTTTTTT
d_call: -; j_call: TRBJ2-7; v_call: TRBV11-1; clone_size: few; cdr3_aa: CASSPLGRPSSYEQYF; cdr3_nt: TGTGCCAGCAGCCCCCTAGGTCGCCCGAGCTCCTACGAGCAGTACTTC
d_call: -; j_call: TRBJ2-3; v_call: TRBV6-1; clone_size: many; cdr3_aa: CASNYLNQGADTQYF; cdr3_nt: TGTGCCAGCAACTACTTAAACCAGGGCGCAGATACGCAGTATTTT
d_call: -; j_call: TRBJ2-5; v_call: TRBV3-1; clone_size: many; cdr3_aa: CASSHALPRETQYF; cdr3_nt: TGTGCCAGCAGCCACGCACTGCCCCGAGAGACCCAGTACTTC
d_call: -; j_call: TRBJ2-7; v_call: TRBV7-9; clone_size: few; cdr3_aa: CASAGSAVSYEQYF; cdr3_nt: TGTGCCAGCGCTGGTAGCGCCGTCTCCTACGAGCAGTACTTC
d_call: TRBD1; j_call: TRBJ1-2; v_call: TRBV6-1; clone_size: -; cdr3_aa: CAAADRENYGYTF; cdr3_nt: TGTGCAGCGGCGGACAGGGAGAACTATGGCTACACCTTC
d_call: -; j_call: TRBJ1-1; v_call: TRBV5-1; clone_size: few; cdr3_aa: CASSGPGENTEAFF; cdr3_nt: TGCGCCAGCAGCGGACCAGGGGAAAACACTGAAGCTTTCTTT
d_call: TRBD2; j_call: TRBJ2-5; v_call: TRBV6-1; clone_size: -; cdr3_aa: CASIRAGGRRETQYF; cdr3_nt: TGTGCCAGCATAAGAGCGGGGGGCCGCCGAGAGACCCAGTACTTC
d_call: -; j_call: TRBJ2-6; v_call: TRBV19; clone_size: -; cdr3_aa: CASSMGLSGANVLTF; cdr3_nt: TGTGCCAGTAGTATGGGACTCTCTGGGGCCAACGTCCTGACTTTC
d_call: TRBD1; j_call: TRBJ1-2; v_call: TRBV6-1; clone_size: -; cdr3_aa: CASSPDRDYGCTF; cdr3_nt: TGTGCCAGCAGTCCGGACAGGGACTATGGCTGCACCTTC
d_call: TRBD2; j_call: TRBJ2-1; v_call: TRBV2; clone_size: -; cdr3_aa: CASRLAGGDEQFF; cdr3_nt: TGTGCCAGCAGGCTAGCGGGGGGCGATGAGCAGTTCTTC
d_call: TRBD2; j_call: TRBJ2-3; v_call: TRBV7-8; clone_size: many; cdr3_aa: CASSFPQVVWTSGRDTQYF; cdr3_nt: TGTGCCAGCAGTTTCCCCCAAGTCGTATGGACTAGCGGGAGGGATACGCAGTATTTT
d_call: TRBD2; j_call: TRBJ2-7; v_call: TRBV3-1; clone_size: -; cdr3_aa: CASSEGLASYEQYF; cdr3_nt: TGTGCCAGCAGTGAGGGACTAGCCTCCTACGAGCAGTACTTC
d_call: -; j_call: TRBJ2-1; v_call: TRBV20-1; clone_size: many; cdr3_aa: CSARDLTKGNEQFF; cdr3_nt: TGCAGTGCTAGGGACCTTACTAAGGGCAATGAGCAGTTCTTC
d_call: TRBD1; j_call: TRBJ2-7; v_call: TRBV5-1; clone_size: many; cdr3_aa: CASSWGTGGSYEQYF; cdr3_nt: TGCGCCAGCAGCTGGGGGACAGGGGGCTCCTACGAGCAGTACTTC
d_call: -; j_call: TRBJ2-3; v_call: TRBV28; clone_size: many; cdr3_aa: CASKVGGTTMHTQYF; cdr3_nt: TGTGCCAGCAAAGTAGGGGGAACAACGATGCATACGCAGTATTTT
d_call: -; j_call: TRBJ2-5; v_call: TRBV5-1; clone_size: many; cdr3_aa: CASSLASSQETQYF; cdr3_nt: TGCGCCAGCAGCTTGGCTTCCAGTCAAGAGACCCAGTACTTC
d_call: TRBD2; j_call: TRBJ2-1; v_call: TRBV6-1; clone_size: many; cdr3_aa: CASRKLAGNNEQFF; cdr3_nt: TGTGCCAGCAGGAAACTAGCGGGGAACAATGAGCAGTTCTTC
d_call: -; j_call: TRBJ2-2; v_call: TRBV20-1; clone_size: -; cdr3_aa: CSARGFSEVTNTGELFF; cdr3_nt: TGCAGTGCTAGAGGCTTTAGCGAAGTTACGAACACCGGGGAGCTGTTTTTT
d_call: -; j_call: TRBJ1-1; v_call: TRBV28; clone_size: many; cdr3_aa: CASKGPVEAFF; cdr3_nt: TGTGCCAGCAAGGGGCCCGTTGAAGCTTTCTTT
d_call: -; j_call: TRBJ1-1; v_call: TRBV27; clone_size: few; cdr3_aa: CASSPVRNTEVFF; cdr3_nt: TGTGCCAGCAGCCCCGTCCGGAACACTGAAGTTTTCTTT
d_call: TRBD1; j_call: TRBJ1-2; v_call: TRBV27; clone_size: -; cdr3_aa: CASSLSPRQGTYGYTF; cdr3_nt: TGTGCCAGCAGTTTATCTCCCAGACAGGGAACCTATGGCTACACCTTC
d_call: -; j_call: TRBJ1-2; v_call: TRBV5-1; clone_size: many; cdr3_aa: CASSLVPSDGYTF; cdr3_nt: TGCGCCAGCAGCTTGGTGCCCTCTGATGGCTACACCTTC
d_call: TRBD1; j_call: TRBJ1-1; v_call: TRBV6-1; clone_size: -; cdr3_aa: CATKPDRGVNTEAFF; cdr3_nt: TGTGCCACCAAACCAGACAGGGGGGTGAACACTGAAGCTTTCTTT
d_call: TRBD2; j_call: TRBJ2-5; v_call: TRBV27; clone_size: -; cdr3_aa: CASSLRLAPRETQYF; cdr3_nt: TGTGCCAGCAGTTTGAGACTAGCTCCCAGAGAGACCCAGTACTTC
d_call: TRBD2; j_call: TRBJ2-3; v_call: TRBV20-1; clone_size: many; cdr3_aa: CSARDGTSGITDTQYF; cdr3_nt: TGCAGTGCTAGAGATGGGACTAGCGGGATCACAGATACGCAGTATTTT
d_call: -; j_call: TRBJ1-4; v_call: TRBV13; clone_size: many; cdr3_aa: CASSFRSTNEKLFF; cdr3_nt: TGTGCCAGCAGCTTTCGGTCAACTAATGAAAAACTGTTTTTT
d_call: TRBD2; j_call: TRBJ2-3; v_call: TRBV28; clone_size: -; cdr3_aa: CASPSAASGSMQYF; cdr3_nt: TGTGCCAGCCCCTCCGCGGCTAGCGGGAGTATGCAGTATTTT
d_call: -; j_call: TRBJ2-7; v_call: TRBV12-3/TRBV12-4; clone_size: many; cdr3_aa: CASSPQGRGGKAYEQYF; cdr3_nt: TGTGCCAGCAGTCCGCAGGGTCGAGGTGGTAAAGCCTACGAGCAGTACTTC
d_call: -; j_call: TRBJ1-1; v_call: TRBV6-2/TRBV6-3; clone_size: many; cdr3_aa: CASSYWDGGNTEAFF; cdr3_nt: TGTGCCAGCAGTTACTGGGACGGGGGGAACACTGAAGCTTTCTTT
d_call: TRBD1; j_call: TRBJ1-3; v_call: TRBV7-9; clone_size: few; cdr3_aa: CASSLPRDREGENTIYF; cdr3_nt: TGTGCCAGCAGCTTACCGCGGGACAGGGAAGGAGAAAACACCATATATTTT
d_call: TRBD2; j_call: TRBJ2-3; v_call: TRBV5-1; clone_size: many; cdr3_aa: CASSNSWTSGRTTDTQYF; cdr3_nt: TGCGCCAGCAGCAATTCTTGGACTAGCGGGAGAACGACAGATACGCAGTATTTT
d_call: TRBD1; j_call: TRBJ1-4; v_call: TRBV27; clone_size: many; cdr3_aa: CASSSQGAYEKLFF; cdr3_nt: TGTGCCAGCAGTTCACAGGGGGCGTATGAAAAACTGTTTTTT
d_call: -; j_call: TRBJ2-7; v_call: TRBV6-1; clone_size: -; cdr3_aa: CASSEAEVGTYEQYF; cdr3_nt: TGTGCCAGCAGTGAGGCCGAAGTAGGTACCTACGAGCAGTACTTC
d_call: TRBD1; j_call: TRBJ2-2; v_call: TRBV7-2; clone_size: -; cdr3_aa: CASSSPPGQGIDTGELFF; cdr3_nt: TGTGCCAGCAGTTCCCCTCCGGGACAGGGAATCGACACCGGGGAGCTGTTTTTT
d_call: -; j_call: TRBJ2-3; v_call: TRBV27; clone_size: few; cdr3_aa: CASSPNQDTQYF; cdr3_nt: TGTGCCAGCAGTCCGAATCAAGATACGCAGTATTTT
d_call: TRBD2; j_call: TRBJ2-1; v_call: TRBV15; clone_size: -; cdr3_aa: CATRPTSGGGGANNEQFF; cdr3_nt: TGTGCCACCAGGCCAACTAGCGGGGGGGGGGGGGCCAACAATGAGCAGTTCTTC
d_call: -; j_call: TRBJ1-6; v_call: TRBV6-2/TRBV6-3; clone_size: many; cdr3_aa: CASRSDRTNSPLHF; cdr3_nt: TGTGCCAGTCGATCGGACAGAACCAATTCACCCCTCCACTTT